These 26 T cell receptor beta chains share one sample of origin, sequenced in a study of cytomegalovirus exposure and HLA in healthy donors (dated by TCRdb to 2015 to 2018). Receptors were amplified or captured by the immunoSEQ multiplex PCR assay. A mixture of 60 forward primers for TCR Vbeta segments and 13 reverse primers for TCR Jbeta segments was used in the multiplex PCR. TCRdb mirrors the immuneACCESS table, restricted to in-frame sequences. Some clones are absent from its copies; in checked studies, under half trace to an unresolved V gene, and the reason for the others is unknown. Recorded for this sample are 120,000 or so clones; approximately 15% of them occurred a single time. About 2% of the sample rests with the top ten. The sequenced sample was PBMCs. The receptors come from a woman aged 18-30 years in good health and CMV-seronegative.

The chain combines TRBV30 with TRBJ2-5, with 9 nucleotides matching TRBD1. After removal of 0 bases from V and 5 bases from J, the junction contained 7 bases not matched to a gene. The CDR3 consists of 15 residues. Per germline, CDR1 GTSNPN and CDR2 SVGIG (reference sequence). The DNA of the CDR3 is TGTGCCTGGAGTGTCCCCGGGACAGGGCGCGAGACCCAGTACTTC. Translating it yields CAWSVPGTGRETQYF.

This clone was seen more than once but under ten times. The V and J genes are TRBV18 and TRBJ1-2; no firm D call. V lost 3 bases and J lost 8, with 13 bases in between. CDR3 size: 13 residues. Germline V gene data show CDR1 as KGHSH and CDR2 as LQKENI. CDR3 sequence: CASSPREPSGYTF. The CDR3 coding sequence is TGTGCCAGCTCACCCCGCGAGCCCTCCGGCTACACCTTC.

This clone was recorded a few times. The V and J genes are TRBV5-6 and TRBJ1-6, with a weak D call TRBD1 (5 bases). Germline values: CDR1 SGHDT, CDR2 YYEEEE. The V end was cut by 0 bases, the J end by 8 bases, with 18 bases between. The CDR3 runs to 17 residues. The CDR3 loop is CASSLVRGTQLDSPLHF. CDR3 DNA sequence: TGTGCCAGCAGCTTGGTCCGGGGGACTCAATTGGATTCACCCCTCCACTTT.

This clone was counted only a few times. The rearrangement uses TRBV6-6 and TRBJ2-2; perhaps TRBD2 as D (6 bases). The CDR3 contains 13 residues. V dropped 6 bases and J dropped 5 bases, with 10 bases sitting between them. Germline CDR1 MNHNY, CDR2 SVGAGI (reference sequence). CDR3 residues: CASRPGRTGELFF. CDR3 in DNA: TGTGCCAGCAGGCCAGGGAGGACCGGGGAGCTGTTTTTT.

The rearrangement joins TRBV28 to TRBJ2-3; 11 bases line up with TRBD2. The germline gives CDR1 MDHEN, CDR2 SYDVKM. The CDR3 contains 15 residues. V was clipped by 6 bases and J by 3 bases; unmatched bases: 5. The CDR3 nucleotides are TGTGCCAGCAGAGCTAGCGGGAGGTCGACAGATACGCAGTATTTT. This sequence encodes CASRASGRSTDTQYF.

This clone was picked up a small number of times. This chain connects TRBV6-4 to TRBJ2-1; D is possibly TRBD1 (5 bases). V gave up 5 bases and J gave up 0 bases, with 14 bases separating them. The CDR3 has 16 amino acids. From germline, CDR1 is MRHNA and CDR2 SNTAGT. CDR3 protein: CASSLQDPSSYNEQFF. In nucleotides, the CDR3 is TGTGCCAGCAGTTTACAGGATCCCAGCTCCTACAATGAGCAGTTCTTC.

This clone was picked up a small number of times. This rearrangement joins TRBV4-1 to TRBJ1-2; 7 positions agree with TRBD1. The CDR3 runs 16 residues. V was pared by 4 bases and J by 8 bases, with 16 bases of the junction left unmatched. From germline, CDR1 is MGHRA and CDR2 YSYEKL. Here the CDR3 reads CASSLLTGVAAEGYTF. CDR3 DNA sequence: TGCGCCAGCAGCCTTTTAACAGGGGTTGCGGCGGAGGGCTACACCTTC.

This sequence joins TRBV28 and TRBJ2-3; possible D gene TRBD1, 6 bases. The CDR3 runs to 13 residues. V shed 2 bases and J shed 3 bases, with 6 bases lying between them. The V gene's germline CDR1 is MDHEN and CDR2 SYDVKM. CDR3 region: CASSLGTTDTQYF. The CDR3 DNA sequence: TGTGCCAGCAGTTTAGGGACAACAGATACGCAGTATTTT.

The chain is built from TRBV6-5 and TRBJ1-1; 8 bases are a match to TRBD1. This CDR3 contains 16 residues. Germline-derived CDR1 and CDR2 are MNHEY and SVGAGI. After removal of 4 bases from V and 5 bases from J, the junction contained 12 bases not matched to a gene. In DNA form, the CDR3 reads TGTGCCAGCAGTTCCCTGGACAGGGTGAGAGGAACTGAAGCTTTCTTT. Translation: CASSSLDRVRGTEAFF.

The table lists this clone with a count of one. The gene calls are TRBV2 and TRBJ1-6; tentatively, D is TRBD1 (6 bases). This CDR3 has 14 amino acids. Per the germline V gene, CDR1 is SNHLY and CDR2 is FYNNEI. V was trimmed by 4 bases and J by 8 bases, leaving 12 bases between them. The CDR3 region is CASSAAGVDSPLHF. The DNA of the CDR3 is TGTGCCAGCAGTGCGGCAGGGGTCGATTCACCCCTCCACTTT.

In this sample, this clone turned up a few times. V gene TRBV7-8 combines with J gene TRBJ1-2; D is unresolved. This CDR3 is built from 14 residues. The V and J ends lost 7 bases and 5 bases respectively, with 17 bases between them. Looked up from germline, CDR1 is SGHVS and CDR2 is FQNEAQ. In DNA form, the CDR3 reads TGTGCCAGCAACCCGGTGGCGGATGTTTATGGCTACACCTTC. Translating it yields CASNPVADVYGYTF.

The chain joins TRBV12-5 to TRBJ2-2, with D perhaps matching TRBD1 (6 bases). V was clipped by 6 bases and J by 6 bases, with 11 bases between them. Looked up from germline, CDR1 is LGHNT and CDR2 is FRNRAP. The CDR3 spans 13 residues. The CDR3 coding sequence is TGTGCTAGTGGCCCAGGGGTCCCCGGGGAGCTGTTTTTT. This codes for CASGPGVPGELFF.

The V call is TRBV5-6, the J call TRBJ2-1; 15 nucleotides align to TRBD2. V trimming: 4 bases; J trimming: 7 bases; junction bases outside the gene matches: 9. Germline CDR1 and CDR2: SGHDT and YYEEEE. There are 17 residues in the CDR3. The CDR3 DNA sequence: TGTGCCAGCAGCCCACCTGAGGGGACTAGCGGGAGGAATGAGCAGTTCTTC. Its translation: CASSPPEGTSGRNEQFF.

This clone was detected only a few times. The chain uses TRBV23-1 and TRBJ1-2; no reliable D call. TRBV23-1 is an open reading frame, and its role is uncertain. V was pared by 4 bases and J by 8 bases, with 11 bases between. The CDR3 runs to 12 residues. The CDR3 is CASSLKTRGYTF. In nucleotides, the CDR3 is TGCGCCAGCAGTCTAAAAACCCGGGGCTACACCTTC.

The gene calls are TRBV10-3 and TRBJ2-3, with 9 nucleotides matching TRBD1. Germline lookup yields CDR1 ENHRY and CDR2 SYGVKD. The CDR3 is made up of 13 amino acids. Trimming removed 5 bases from V and 5 bases from J; junction bases left unmatched: 2. CDR3 DNA: TGTGCCATCAGTCGGACAGGGGAAGATACGCAGTATTTT. Translation gives CAISRTGEDTQYF.

This clone showed up just once. The genes are TRBV21-1 and TRBJ2-1; the table's D call, TRBD2, has no DNA check behind it. TRBV21-1 is classified as a pseudogene. CDR3 length equals 17 residues. DNA for the CDR3: TGTGCCAGCAGCAACCAAAAAGGGGCGGGAGTGGAGAGTGAGCAGTTCTTC. Translating it yields CASSNQKGAGVESEQFF.

As concerns this clone: A read error may account for a junction end that differs from germline. The genes are TRBV30 and TRBJ2-3; 8 bases fit TRBD2. The CDR3 is made up of 14 amino acids. The germline V gene encodes CDR1 GTSNPN and CDR2 SVGIG (reference sequence). In DNA form, the CDR3 reads TGTGCCTGGAGGCCGAGCGGGAGCAGAGATACGCAGTATTTT. Protein sequence: CAWRPSGSRDTQYF.

This sequence joins TRBV11-3 and TRBJ1-1; no firm D call. This CDR3 has 13 amino acids. Trimming left V 1 base short and J 1 base short, with 4 bases between. Germline V gene data show CDR1 as SGHNT and CDR2 as YENEEA. This CDR3 is CASSLGRNTEAFF. The CDR3 DNA reads as TGTGCCAGCAGCTTAGGCAGGAACACTGAAGCTTTCTTT.

This clone was counted only a few times. The chain couples TRBV29-1 to TRBJ1-4; possible D gene TRBD1, 5 bases. Trimming took 6 bases from V and 4 from J, leaving 15 bases between them. Germline values: CDR1 SQVTM, CDR2 ANQGSEA. This CDR3 is 14 amino acids long. Here the CDR3 reads CSVGLSGGNEKLFF. As DNA, the CDR3 is TGCAGCGTGGGCCTCTCGGGGGGTAATGAAAAACTGTTTTTT.

V and J are TRBV7-2 and TRBJ1-6; 8 positions agree with TRBD1. The CDR3 is made up of 13 amino acids. Germline V lookup: CDR1 SGHTA, CDR2 FQGNSA. V was clipped by 3 bases and J by 8 bases; unmatched bases: 0. The CDR3 DNA reads TGTGCCAGCAGCTTGACAGGGGATTCACCCCTCCACTTT. This gives the protein CASSLTGDSPLHF.

This clone was found a few times. The V and J genes are TRBV27 and TRBJ1-2; D perhaps matches TRBD1 (5 bases). Germline loops: CDR1 MNHEY, CDR2 SMNVEV (reference sequence). The CDR3 has 16 residues. V lost 7 bases, J lost 6 bases, and 24 bases lay in between. CDR3 sequence (DNA): TGTGCCAGCATCCCTACCTGGGACCGCGGGGGAGATGGCTACACCTTC. Translation: CASIPTWDRGGDGYTF.

This clone was detected only a few times. The rearrangement links TRBV30 to TRBJ2-7, with 8 bases matching TRBD2. The CDR3 runs to 11 residues. The germline V gene encodes CDR1 GTSNPN and CDR2 SVGIG (reference sequence). The V segment lost 8 bases and the J segment 5 bases; nucleotides outside the gene matches: 5. The CDR3 protein is CAGAGVNEQYF. The CDR3 nucleotides read TGTGCCGGAGCGGGAGTTAACGAGCAGTACTTC.

In this sample, this clone turned up a few times. For the CDR3, the DNA is TGCGCCAGCAGCTTGAGGACTAGCGGGACGCCCCTTTACGAGCAGTACTTC. It translates to CASSLRTSGTPLYEQYF. The chain has TRBV5-1 and TRBJ2-7, with 12 bases matching TRBD2. The CDR3 spans 17 residues. With 1 base clipped from V and 4 bases from J, the junction kept 9 bases outside the gene matches. From germline, CDR1 is SGHRS and CDR2 YFSETQ.

There are a few counts of this clone. CDR3 protein: CATSLDRDRPPEAFF. The CDR3 nucleotides read TGTGCCACCAGCCTAGACCGGGACAGGCCACCCGAAGCTTTCTTT. The chain joins TRBV15 to TRBJ1-1; 8 bases line up with TRBD1. This CDR3 has 15 residues. V was pared by 5 bases and J by 8 bases, with 13 bases of the junction left unmatched. Germline CDR1 and CDR2: LNHNV and YYDKDF (reference sequence).

This clone was recorded a few times. The chain is built from TRBV5-1 and TRBJ1-1, with 9 bases fitting TRBD1. CDR3 length equals 15 residues. V was pared by 4 bases and J by 5 bases, with 9 bases of the junction left unmatched. The germline V gene has CDR1 SGHRS and CDR2 YFSETQ. The CDR3 DNA reads TGCGCCAGCAGCGACCAAGGAGGACAGGGGACTGAAGCTTTCTTT. Amino acids: CASSDQGGQGTEAFF.

The chain joins TRBV7-6 to TRBJ2-5; 9 nucleotides align to TRBD2. The CDR3 spans 13 residues. In germline, CDR1 is SGHVS, CDR2 FNYEAQ. With 8 bases clipped from V and 5 bases from J, the junction kept 6 bases outside the gene matches. DNA for the CDR3: TGTGCCAGCTGGGGACTAGCCCGGGAGACCCAGTACTTC. Encoded protein: CASWGLARETQYF.